This paragraph reports one TCR beta chain. This entry belongs to a study of blood T cell repertoires in COVID-19. Whole-study context: Collection of acute and convalescent COVID-19 samples took place in the United States, Italy and Spain. PBMCs, B-cell-depleted T cells, or T cells provided the cDNA or gDNA that made up the material.

Original methodology: From reference gene primer amplification, estimates of nucleated cell counts were derived. Profiled with immunoSEQ multiplex PCR; TCRdb holds only in-frame clones, not every one. V and J calls and clone size are given by that table; D and trimming were obtained from the DNA. The table has around 71,000 clones, around 85% seen once; the top ten hold under 6%. The CDR3 is 15 residues long. CDR1 and CDR2 from the germline V gene are SNHLY and FYNNEI. Trimming left V 2 bases short and J 5 bases short, with 12 bases between. The chain has TRBV2 and TRBJ1-4, with unresolved D. The source of this sequence is a man older than 75 with acute or convalescent COVID-19. Sequencing used peripheral blood. The DNA for the CDR3 is TGTGCCAGCAGTGAATTCCCCCAGATAAATGAAAAACTGTTTTTT. Translating it yields CASSEFPQINEKLFF.